Each of the 26 T cell receptor beta chains below was sequenced from the same sample in a study of T cells in localized non-small cell lung cancer. Using immunoSEQ multiplex PCR, the repertoire was profiled, and TCRdb retains in-frame clones only, with some absent. The repertoire includes tens of thousands of clones, 65% to 85% of them detected once, and 8.5% to 10% sits in the top ten. This specimen consisted of peripheral blood, obtained before any cancer treatment. The receptors were gathered from a female donor over 55 with stage I lung adenocarcinoma.

The genes are TRBV29-1 and TRBJ1-2; TRBD1 matches 9 bases. Germline CDR1 and CDR2: SQVTM and ANQGSEA. CDR3 length equals 14 residues. V gave up 3 bases and J gave up 8 bases; unmatched junction bases: 10. The CDR3 nucleotides are TGCAGCGTTGAGAGTCTGACAGGGGGTATCGGCTACACCTTC. Translating gives CSVESLTGGIGYTF.

This sequence joins TRBV27 and TRBJ2-2; D may be TRBD2 (5 bases). The germline V and J ends were trimmed by 2 bases and 5 bases, with 9 bases remaining between them. The length of the CDR3 is 14 residues. Germline lookup yields CDR1 MNHEY and CDR2 SMNVEV (reference sequence). CDR3 bases: TGTGCCAGCAGTTTAGTTTCGGGAACCGGGGAGCTGTTTTTT. This gives the protein CASSLVSGTGELFF.

The V gene is TRBV7-9, the J gene TRBJ2-2; perhaps TRBD1 as D (6 bases). CDR1 and CDR2 (germline): SEHNR, FQNEAQ (reference sequence). V lost 11 bases and J 4 bases, leaving 11 bases between the germline ends. The CDR3 covers 12 residues. The CDR3 loop reads CASKQGTGELFF. The CDR3 DNA sequence: TGTGCCTCAAAACAGGGCACCGGGGAGCTGTTTTTT.

The chain couples TRBV27 to TRBJ1-5; D is undetermined. V was pared by 2 bases and J by 4 bases, with 6 bases between. The CDR3 has 13 amino acids. The germline V gene has CDR1 MNHEY and CDR2 SMNVEV (reference sequence). This CDR3 is CASSLTANQPQHF. The CDR3 DNA follows: TGTGCCAGCAGTTTAACAGCTAATCAGCCCCAGCATTTT.

This clone was counted a few times. The J gene is TRBJ1-6, the V gene TRBV6-1, with a possible D match to TRBD1 (6 bases). Trimming took off 11 bases at V and 0 bases at J, with 14 bases between the two ends. Germline V gene lookup returns CDR1 MNHNS and CDR2 SASEGT. This CDR3 has 15 amino acids. CDR3 DNA: TGTGCCGGACGACAGGCCCACTCCTATAATTCACCCCTCCACTTT. Amino acids: CAGRQAHSYNSPLHF.

V gene TRBV5-4 combines with J gene TRBJ1-1, with 11 bases lining up with TRBD1. The CDR3 totals 16 residues. Germline CDR1 is SGHNT and CDR2 is YYREEE (reference sequence). V lost 4 bases to trimming and J lost 4 bases; unmatched junction nucleotides: 9. CDR3 nucleotides: TGTGCCAGCAGCCTGGCCGGACAGGGGGCGAGCACTGAAGCTTTCTTT. This codes for CASSLAGQGASTEAFF.

The chain is built from TRBV27 and TRBJ1-4; D is possibly TRBD1 (5 bases). The length of the CDR3 is 15 residues. With 0 bases removed from V and 10 bases from J, the gap between germline ends came to 15 bases. CDR1 is MNHEY and CDR2 is SMNVEV in the germline V gene (reference sequence). CDR3 bases: TGTGCCAGCAGTTTATCGACCCGCCTAAGGGGAAAACTGTTTTTT. Its protein product is CASSLSTRLRGKLFF.

This clone came up a few times. The chain employs TRBV28 and TRBJ2-1; 8 bases agree with TRBD1. The V gene's germline CDR1 is MDHEN and CDR2 SYDVKM. This CDR3 is built from 15 residues. With V trimmed by 6 bases and J by 7 bases, 11 bases remained unmatched. CDR3 loop: CASRSVGTGKNEQFF. The DNA of the CDR3 is TGTGCCAGCAGGTCAGTCGGGACAGGTAAAAATGAGCAGTTCTTC. Full variable domain (remainder filled in from reference TRBV28 and TRBJ2-1): DVKVTQSSRYLVKRTGEKVFLECVQDMDHENMFWYRQDPGLGLRLIYFSYDVKMKEKGDIPEGYSVSREKKERFSLILESASTNQTSMYLCASRSVGTGKNEQFFGPGTRLTVL.

The chain is built from TRBV6-1 and TRBJ1-2, with 10 bases identical to TRBD1. CDR1 and CDR2 from the germline V gene are MNHNS and SASEGT. J gave up 8 bases and V 6 bases, and 12 bases lay outside the gene matches. This CDR3 spans 15 amino acids. The CDR3, as DNA: TGTGCCAGCAGCACTAACCGACAGGGGGCCGAAGGCTACACCTTC. This sequence encodes CASSTNRQGAEGYTF.

The J gene is TRBJ1-5, the V gene TRBV11-1, with no clear D. CDR1 SGHAT and CDR2 FQDESV come from the germline V gene (reference sequence). The CDR3 length is 13 residues. V dropped 4 bases and J dropped 6 bases, with 10 bases sitting between them. CDR3 protein: CASSYQYGQPQHF. The CDR3 DNA follows: TGTGCCAGCAGCTACCAATACGGTCAGCCCCAGCATTTT.

The chain carries TRBV30 and TRBJ2-5, with D possibly TRBD2 on 6 matching bases. This CDR3 comprises 16 residues. CDR1 and CDR2 (germline): GTSNPN, SVGIG (reference sequence). V lost 5 bases, J lost 1 base, and 20 bases lay in between. CDR3 region: CAWGKTKLAGQETQYF. CDR3 DNA sequence: TGTGCCTGGGGGAAAACCAAACTAGCTGGCCAAGAGACCCAGTACTTC.

This clone has more than one count but fewer than ten. This same CDR3 is encoded by further DNA sequences in the sample. This chain joins TRBV10-3 and TRBJ1-1; 9 positions match TRBD1. CDR1 ENHRY and CDR2 SYGVKD come from the germline V gene. The CDR3 has 14 residues. The trim removed 5 bases at V and 2 bases at J, leaving 3 bases unmatched. The CDR3 spells CAISPTGGNTEAFF. The CDR3 bases are TGTGCCATCAGTCCGACAGGGGGAAACACTGAAGCTTTCTTT.

This chain uses TRBV28 with TRBJ2-5; 7 bases are shared with TRBD1. Trimming took 5 bases from V and 5 from J; bases not matched to a gene: 11. CDR3 length equals 15 residues. Germline CDR1 is MDHEN and CDR2 is SYDVKM. CDR3 sequence reads: CASSPADRLTETQYF. CDR3 coding DNA: TGTGCCAGCAGTCCGGCGGACAGGTTGACGGAGACCCAGTACTTC.

The chain carries TRBV5-8 and TRBJ2-1; D not resolved. V was clipped by 0 bases and J by 4 bases, with 5 bases between them. Per germline, CDR1 SGHTS and CDR2 YDEGEE. CDR3 length equals 13 residues. CDR3 DNA: TGTGCCAGCAGCTTGGGGGTATACAATGAGCAGTTCTTC. As protein: CASSLGVYNEQFF.

V is TRBV15 and J is TRBJ2-7; D is uncertain. The germline gives CDR1 LNHNV, CDR2 YYDKDF (reference sequence). Trimming left V 0 bases short and J 5 bases short, with 14 bases between. CDR3 size: 15 residues. The CDR3 nucleotides read TGTGCCACCAGCAGAGAGGGCAGGCCCCAGGACGAGCAGTACTTC. Protein product: CATSREGRPQDEQYF.

This sequence joins TRBV7-9 and TRBJ2-1, with 7 bases matching TRBD1. This CDR3 has 13 amino acids. CDR1 and CDR2 from the germline V gene are SEHNR and FQNEAQ (reference sequence). J gave up 3 bases and V 6 bases, and 2 bases lay outside the gene matches. The CDR3: CASRGDSYNEQFF. CDR3 in DNA: TGTGCCAGCAGGGGGGACAGCTACAATGAGCAGTTCTTC. The full variable domain, its missing parts supplied by reference TRBV7-9 and TRBJ2-1, is DTGVSQNPRHKITKRGQNVTFRCDPISEHNRLYWYRQTLGQGPEFLTYFQNEAQLEKSRLLSDRFSAERPKGSFSTLEIQRTEQGDSAMYLCASRGDSYNEQFFGPGTRLTVL.

This clone was picked up a small number of times. The chain joins TRBV5-6 to TRBJ1-1; D possibly corresponds to TRBD1 (6 bases). V dropped 4 bases and J dropped 1 base, with 17 bases sitting between them. Germline CDR1 reads SGHDT; CDR2 reads YYEEEE. The CDR3 is 16 residues long. The CDR3 sequence: CASSPESGQPNTEAFF. Written as DNA, the CDR3 is TGTGCCAGCAGCCCAGAAAGCGGACAGCCGAACACTGAAGCTTTCTTT. The variable domain in full, with the rest retrieved from reference TRBV5-6 and TRBJ1-1, is DAGVTQSPTHLIKTRGQQVTLRCSPKSGHDTVSWYQQALGQGPQFIFQYYEEEERQRGNFPDRFSGHQFPNYSSELNVNALLLGDSALYLCASSPESGQPNTEAFFGQGTRLTVV.

V gene TRBV5-4 combines with J gene TRBJ1-5; TRBD1 aligns across 7 bases. V trimming: 2 bases; J trimming: 0 bases; junction bases outside the gene matches: 2. The CDR3 has 15 amino acids. The germline V gene has CDR1 SGHNT and CDR2 YYREEE (reference sequence). The CDR3 spells CASSFGTDSNQPQHF. The DNA for the CDR3 is TGTGCCAGCAGCTTCGGGACAGATAGCAATCAGCCCCAGCATTTT.

CDR3: CASSLDPSGGTYYQETQYF. Written as DNA, the CDR3 is TGTGCCAGCAGCTTAGATCCCTCGGGAGGGACTTATTACCAAGAGACCCAGTACTTC. This rearrangement joins TRBV11-2 to TRBJ2-5, with TRBD2 identical over 8 bases. CDR1 is SGHAT and CDR2 is FQNNGV in the germline V gene. J was trimmed by 0 bases and V by 0 bases; bases with no gene match: 12. The CDR3 consists of 19 residues.

The rearrangement uses TRBV5-7 and TRBJ1-1, with TRBD1 identical over 10 bases. TRBV5-7 is an open reading frame, and its role is uncertain. The CDR3 is 16 residues long. V dropped 3 bases and J dropped 1; count of bases not matched to a gene: 6. This chain's CDR3 is CASSSDRGLGNTEAFF. The CDR3 DNA reads as TGTGCCAGCAGCTCAGACAGGGGGCTAGGGAACACTGAAGCTTTCTTT.

This clone showed up just a few times. The J gene is TRBJ1-2, the V gene TRBV28; D is possibly TRBD1 (5 bases). Germline V gene sequence: CDR1 MDHEN, CDR2 SYDVKM. Trimming took off 1 base at V and 4 bases at J, with 13 bases between the two ends. This CDR3 has 15 amino acids. The CDR3 bases are TGTGCCAGCAGTTTATTTCTGGGACTGTTCTATGGCTACACCTTC. It is translated as CASSLFLGLFYGYTF.

The V call is TRBV7-6, the J call TRBJ2-2, with 7 bases that match TRBD1. Germline trimming cut 3 bases from V and 1 base from J; bases unmatched to any gene: 5. This CDR3 contains 16 residues. The germline gives CDR1 SGHVS, CDR2 FNYEAQ. The CDR3 protein is CASSLWTGLNTGELFF. In DNA form, the CDR3 reads TGTGCCAGCAGCTTGTGGACAGGACTGAACACCGGGGAGCTGTTTTTT.

The rearrangement uses TRBV7-2 and TRBJ2-5, with 7 bases matching TRBD2. This CDR3 spans 13 amino acids. Looked up from germline, CDR1 is SGHTA and CDR2 is FQGNSA. J gave up 9 bases and V 3 bases, and 7 bases lay outside the gene matches. The CDR3 here is CASSLGEGGSQYF. DNA of the CDR3: TGTGCCAGCAGCTTGGGGGAGGGAGGGTCCCAGTACTTC.

The chain recombines TRBV5-1 with TRBJ2-3, with TRBD2 matching 7 bases. The trim removed 0 bases at V and 6 bases at J, leaving 4 bases unmatched. Germline loops: CDR1 SGHRS, CDR2 YFSETQ. This CDR3 contains 14 residues. The CDR3 DNA reads TGCGCCAGCAGCTTGGTCGGGGGAGGGGATACGCAGTATTTT. It yields the protein CASSLVGGGDTQYF.

V and J are TRBV7-2 and TRBJ1-4; a weak D match, TRBD1 (5 bases). Trimming pared 1 base from V and 7 bases from J, leaving 10 bases between. Germline V gene sequence: CDR1 SGHTA, CDR2 FQGNSA. The CDR3 has 14 residues. The CDR3: CASSLGGDAEKLFF. In nucleotides, the CDR3 is TGTGCCAGCAGCTTAGGGGGGGATGCTGAAAAACTGTTTTTT.

The J gene is TRBJ2-7, the V gene TRBV28; 11 bases are a match to TRBD2. Germline assignment: CDR1 MDHEN and CDR2 SYDVKM. The CDR3 has 20 amino acids. Germline trimming cut 5 bases from V and 0 bases from J; bases unmatched to any gene: 18. CDR3 region: CASSPTLIAGGPRSSYEQYF. DNA for the CDR3: TGTGCCAGCAGTCCCACTTTGATAGCGGGAGGGCCGAGGAGCTCCTACGAGCAGTACTTC.